A selection of T cell receptor beta chains follows, all from one sample in a study of OX40 agonist ivuxolimab in advanced cancers. TCRdb's copy holds only in-frame clones and misses some; the assay was immunoSEQ multiplex PCR. The data hold some 81,000 clones, with 65% to 90% observed a single time. The starting material was CD4+ or CD8+ T cells sorted from blood, obtained in a trial of the OX40 agonist ivuxolimab. The receptors were gathered from an adult with an advanced solid tumor such as melanoma, head and neck, liver or kidney cancer. Each CDR3 is given with its conserved first and last residue. The D gene is left open where the match is weak. Some rows have no size entry. The others give once, few or many, or a class for an expanded clone.

J gene	D gene	V gene	clone size	CDR3 DNA	CDR3 protein
TRBJ1-4	-	TRBV27	-	TGTGCCAGCAGTTACGGGACGAGGGATGAAAAACTGTTTTTT	CASSYGTRDEKLFF
TRBJ1-2	TRBD1	TRBV5-6	-	TGTGCCAGCAGCTATGGGACAGGTGGGGGCTACACCTTC	CASSYGTGGGYTF
TRBJ2-2	TRBD1	TRBV5-1	-	TGCGCCAGCAGCTTGGTTGCACAGGGGGTTATCTTTAACACCGGGGAGCTGTTTTTT	CASSLVAQGVIFNTGELFF
TRBJ1-2	-	TRBV7-2	few	TGTGCCAGCAAGACTATAGGGGGCTATGGCTACACCTTC	CASKTIGGYGYTF
TRBJ2-7	-	TRBV30	-	TGTGCCTGGAGTAGGCGGAGATTTCCCTACGAGCAGTACTTC	CAWSRRRFPYEQYF
TRBJ2-5	TRBD1	TRBV15	-	TGTGCCACCAGCAGATCGACAGGGGCGGTGGAGACCCAGTACTTC	CATSRSTGAVETQYF
TRBJ2-5	-	TRBV7-6	-	TGTGCCAGCAGCTTGGGACTCCGACAAGAGACCCAGTACTTC	CASSLGLRQETQYF
TRBJ1-3	TRBD1	TRBV18	-	TGTGCCAGCTCCGACAGGGTACCCTCCTCTGGAAACACCATATATTTT	CASSDRVPSSGNTIYF
TRBJ2-1	-	TRBV7-2	once	TGTGCCAGCAGCTTAGCAACATCACTAGTTTACAATGAGCAGTTCTTC	CASSLATSLVYNEQFF
TRBJ1-1	TRBD1	TRBV6-1	-	TGTGCCAGCAGTGAAGGTCGGCAGGGGGTTGCTGAAGCTTTCTTT	CASSEGRQGVAEAFF
TRBJ1-4	-	TRBV21-1	-	TGTGCCAGCAGCAAAGGGGCCTACAGAAATACAACTAATGAAAAACTGTTTTTT	CASSKGAYRNTTNEKLFF
TRBJ1-2	-	TRBV6-1	-	TGTGCCAGCAGCCTTCCCCTGGTCGAGGGCGCTGGCTACACCTTC	CASSLPLVEGAGYTF
TRBJ2-3	TRBD2	TRBV7-6	-	TGTGCCAGCAGCTCCGCCCGCGGGGGGACCACAGATACGCAGTATTTT	CASSSARGGTTDTQYF
TRBJ2-6	-	TRBV12-2	-	TGTGCAAGTCGCGACAGATCCACACAAAGTCGGGCCAACGTCCTGACTTTC	CASRDRSTQSRANVLTF
TRBJ1-5	-	TRBV4-3	-	TGCGCCAGCAGCCAAGGAAGAGTAGTAGGTCAGCCCCAGCATTTT	CASSQGRVVGQPQHF
TRBJ2-7	TRBD1	TRBV30	-	TGTGCCTGGAGGGACAGGGGGGTCTACGAGCAGTACTTC	CAWRDRGVYEQYF
TRBJ2-2	-	TRBV14	-	TGTGCCAGCAGCCAAGATATGGGAATCGGGGCCGGGGAGCTGTTTTTT	CASSQDMGIGAGELFF